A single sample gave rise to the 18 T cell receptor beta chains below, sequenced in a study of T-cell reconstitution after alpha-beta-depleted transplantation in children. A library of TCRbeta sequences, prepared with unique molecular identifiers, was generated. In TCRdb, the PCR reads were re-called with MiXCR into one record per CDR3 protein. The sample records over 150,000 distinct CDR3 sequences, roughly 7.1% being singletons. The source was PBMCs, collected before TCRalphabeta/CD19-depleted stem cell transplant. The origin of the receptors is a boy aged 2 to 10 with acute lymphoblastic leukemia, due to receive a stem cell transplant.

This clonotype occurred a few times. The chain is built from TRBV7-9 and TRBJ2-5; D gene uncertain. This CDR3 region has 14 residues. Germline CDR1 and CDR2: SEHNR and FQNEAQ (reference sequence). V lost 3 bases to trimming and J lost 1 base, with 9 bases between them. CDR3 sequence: CASSLGVVQETQYF. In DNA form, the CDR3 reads TGTGCCAGCAGCTTGGGTGTCGTCCAAGAGACCCAGTACTTC.

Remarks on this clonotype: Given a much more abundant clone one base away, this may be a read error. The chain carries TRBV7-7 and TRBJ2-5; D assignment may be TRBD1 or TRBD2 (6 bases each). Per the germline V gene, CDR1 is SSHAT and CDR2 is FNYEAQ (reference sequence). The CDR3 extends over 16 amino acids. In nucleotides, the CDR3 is TGTGCTAGCAGCTTAGCCAGCGGAGGGGGAGAAGAGACCCATTACTTC. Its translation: CASSLASGGGEETHYF. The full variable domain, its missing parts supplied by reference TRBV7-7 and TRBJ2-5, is GAGVSQSPRYKVTKRGQDVTLRCDPISSHATLYWYQQALGQGPEFLTYFNYEAQPDKSGLPSDRFSAERPEGSISTLTIQRTEQRDSAMYRCASSLASGGGEETHYFGPGTRLLVL.

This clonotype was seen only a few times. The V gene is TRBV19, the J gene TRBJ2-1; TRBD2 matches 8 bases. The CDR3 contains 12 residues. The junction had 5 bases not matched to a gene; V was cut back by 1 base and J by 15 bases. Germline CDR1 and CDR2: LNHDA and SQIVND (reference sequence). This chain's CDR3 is CASSIGAGGLFF. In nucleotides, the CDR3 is TGTGCCAGTAGTATAGGGGCGGGAGGATTGTTCTTC. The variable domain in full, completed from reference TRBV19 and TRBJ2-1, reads DGGITQSPKYLFRKEGQNVTLSCEQNLNHDAMYWYRQDPGQGLRLIYYSQIVNDFQKGDIAEGYSVSREKKESFPLTVTSAQKNPTAFYLCASSIGAGGLFFGPGTRLTVL.

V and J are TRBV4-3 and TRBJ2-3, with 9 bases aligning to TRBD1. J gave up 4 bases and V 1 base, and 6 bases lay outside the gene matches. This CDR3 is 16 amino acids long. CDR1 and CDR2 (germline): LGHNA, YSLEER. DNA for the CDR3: TGCGCCAGCAGCCAAGTGGGGACAGGGCGGGCAGATACGCAGTATTTT. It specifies CASSQVGTGRADTQYF.

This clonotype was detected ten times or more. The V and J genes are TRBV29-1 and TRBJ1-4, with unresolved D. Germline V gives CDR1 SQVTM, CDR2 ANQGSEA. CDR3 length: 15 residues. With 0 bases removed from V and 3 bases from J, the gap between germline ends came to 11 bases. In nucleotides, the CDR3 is TGCAGCGTTGAAGATCCCAACGGATCTAATGAAAAACTGTTTTTT. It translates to CSVEDPNGSNEKLFF.

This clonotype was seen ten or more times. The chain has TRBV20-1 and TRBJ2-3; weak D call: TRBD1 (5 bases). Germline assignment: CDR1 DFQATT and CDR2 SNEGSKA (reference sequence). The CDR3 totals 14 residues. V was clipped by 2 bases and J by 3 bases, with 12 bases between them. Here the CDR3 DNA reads TGCAGTGCTAGAAGCCAGGGTAGAACAGATACGCAGTATTTT. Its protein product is CSARSQGRTDTQYF.

This CDR3 is CASSQDRFAGANVLTF. In DNA, the CDR3 is TGCGCCAGCAGCCAAGATAGGTTCGCTGGGGCCAACGTCCTGACTTTC. The chain couples TRBV4-3 to TRBJ2-6; no reliable D call. CDR1 LGHNA and CDR2 YSLEER come from the germline V gene. CDR3 size: 16 residues. With 0 bases removed from V and 2 bases from J, the gap between germline ends came to 8 bases.

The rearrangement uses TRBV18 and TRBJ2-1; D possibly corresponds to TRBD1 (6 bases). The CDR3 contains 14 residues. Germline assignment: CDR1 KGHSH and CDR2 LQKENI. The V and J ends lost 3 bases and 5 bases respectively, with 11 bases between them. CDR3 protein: CASSPGQKDNEQFF. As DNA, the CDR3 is TGTGCCAGCTCACCCGGACAGAAAGACAATGAGCAGTTCTTC.

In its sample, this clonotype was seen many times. This CDR3 reads CASSLAYRRGAGETQYF. The DNA of the CDR3 is TGCGCCAGCAGCTTGGCCTACCGGCGCGGGGCCGGGGAGACCCAGTACTTC. V usage is TRBV5-1 and J usage is TRBJ2-5; weak D call: TRBD2 (6 bases). Trimming stripped 0 bases from V and 5 bases from J, with 20 bases between. The germline gives CDR1 SGHRS, CDR2 YFSETQ. The CDR3 totals 17 residues.

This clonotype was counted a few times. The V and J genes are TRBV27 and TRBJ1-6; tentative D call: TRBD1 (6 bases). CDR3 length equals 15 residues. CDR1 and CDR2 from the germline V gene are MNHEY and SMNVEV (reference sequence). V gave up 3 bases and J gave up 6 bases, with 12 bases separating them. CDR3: CASSLEGHSNSPLHF. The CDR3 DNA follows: TGTGCCAGCAGTTTGGAGGGACACTCTAATTCACCCCTCCACTTT.

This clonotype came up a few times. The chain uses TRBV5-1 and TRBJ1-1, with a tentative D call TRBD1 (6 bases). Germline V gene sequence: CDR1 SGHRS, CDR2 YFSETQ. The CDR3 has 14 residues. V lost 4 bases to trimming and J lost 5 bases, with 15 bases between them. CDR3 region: CASSEQGWETEAFF. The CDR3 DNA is TGCGCCAGCAGCGAACAGGGTTGGGAGACTGAAGCTTTCTTT.

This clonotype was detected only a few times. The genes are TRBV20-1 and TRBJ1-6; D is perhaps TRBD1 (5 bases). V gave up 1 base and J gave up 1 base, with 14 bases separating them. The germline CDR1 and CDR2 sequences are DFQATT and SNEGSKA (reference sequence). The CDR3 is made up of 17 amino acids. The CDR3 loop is CSARGPGPGSYNSPLHF. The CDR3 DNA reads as TGCAGTGCTAGAGGACCGGGACCTGGATCCTATAATTCACCCCTCCACTTT.

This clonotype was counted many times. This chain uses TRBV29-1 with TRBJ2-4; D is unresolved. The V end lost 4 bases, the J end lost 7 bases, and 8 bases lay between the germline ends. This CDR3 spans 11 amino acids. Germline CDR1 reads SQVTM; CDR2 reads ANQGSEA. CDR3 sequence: CSVVRLNIQYF. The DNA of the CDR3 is TGCAGCGTTGTACGCTTGAACATTCAGTACTTC.

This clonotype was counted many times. The CDR3: CASSNAGATSEQFF. Written as DNA, the CDR3 is TGTGCCAGCAGCAACGCCGGGGCGACGAGTGAGCAGTTCTTC. The rearrangement links TRBV21-1 to TRBJ2-1; TRBD1 was called by the table and not checked on the DNA. TRBV21-1 is marked as a pseudogene. The CDR3 has 14 residues.

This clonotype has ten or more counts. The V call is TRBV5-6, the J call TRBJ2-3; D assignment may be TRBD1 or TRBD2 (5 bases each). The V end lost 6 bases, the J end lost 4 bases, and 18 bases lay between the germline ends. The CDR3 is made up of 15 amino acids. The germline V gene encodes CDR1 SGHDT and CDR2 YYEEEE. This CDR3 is CASNRNGGVPDTQYF. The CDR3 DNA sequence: TGTGCCAGCAACAGGAATGGGGGTGTACCAGATACGCAGTATTTT.

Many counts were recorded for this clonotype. The CDR3 region is CASSLAVLFGDTQYF. The DNA for the CDR3 is TGTGCCAGCTCACTAGCGGTCTTGTTTGGAGATACGCAGTATTTT. The chain combines TRBV18 with TRBJ2-3, with D possibly being TRBD2 (6 bases). This CDR3 spans 15 amino acids. Germline-derived CDR1 and CDR2 are KGHSH and LQKENI. Trimming took 4 bases from V and 5 from J, leaving 16 bases between them.

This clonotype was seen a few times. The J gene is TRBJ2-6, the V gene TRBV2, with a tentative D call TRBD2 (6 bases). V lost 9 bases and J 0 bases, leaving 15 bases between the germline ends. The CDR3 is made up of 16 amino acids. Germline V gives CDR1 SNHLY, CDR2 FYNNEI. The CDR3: CARRSEEGSGANVLTF. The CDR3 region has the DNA TGTGCCAGACGATCGGAGGAGGGCTCTGGGGCCAACGTCCTGACTTTC.

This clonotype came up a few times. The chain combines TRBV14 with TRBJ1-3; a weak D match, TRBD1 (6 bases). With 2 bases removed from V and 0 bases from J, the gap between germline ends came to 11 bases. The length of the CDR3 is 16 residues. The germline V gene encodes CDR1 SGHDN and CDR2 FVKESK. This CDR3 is CASSQNRESSGNTIYF. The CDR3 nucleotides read TGTGCCAGCAGCCAAAACAGGGAGAGCTCTGGAAACACCATATATTTT.